A single sample gave rise to the 7 T cell receptor beta chains below, sequenced in a study of shared clonotypes between healthy human individuals. TCRdb keeps only in-frame clones here, not all; method: immunoSEQ multiplex PCR. Among more than 1,200,000 clones listed, less than 99% were seen once. Sequencing input: naive CD4+ T cells sorted from blood. Subset specified: CD45RA+ positively selected. Source of these receptors: a man aged 25-45 years in good health.

The J gene is TRBJ1-1, the V gene TRBV9; the D gene is possibly TRBD1 (5 bases). Germline CDR1 is SGDLS and CDR2 is YYNGEE. The CDR3 length is 15 residues. V was clipped by 4 bases and J by 4 bases, with 17 bases between them. CDR3 nucleotide sequence: TGTGCCAGCAGCTTCACCGCTGGGGCAACCACTGAAGCTTTCTTT. It translates to CASSFTAGATTEAFF. Drawing the rest from reference TRBV9 and TRBJ1-1, the complete variable domain is DSGVTQTPKHLITATGQRVTLRCSPRSGDLSVYWYQQSLDQGLQFLIQYYNGEERAKGNILERFSAQQFPDLHSELNLSSLELGDSALYFCASSFTAGATTEAFFGQGTRLTVV.

This chain joins TRBV13 and TRBJ1-5; D possibly corresponds to TRBD1 (5 bases). The V gene lost 0 bases and the J gene lost 5 bases, with 8 bases spanning the gap. The CDR3 length is 14 residues. Germline V CDR1 and CDR2: PRHDT, FYEKMQ (reference sequence). The CDR3 DNA reads TGTGCCAGCAGCTTAGGCGGGGGGGATCAGCCCCAGCATTTT. Translated: CASSLGGGDQPQHF.

This chain uses TRBV19 with TRBJ2-7; either TRBD1 or TRBD2 may supply D (5 bases each). The CDR3 contains 14 residues. Germline V gene sequence: CDR1 LNHDA, CDR2 SQIVND (reference sequence). The V and J ends lost 5 bases and 3 bases respectively, with 14 bases between them. This CDR3 reads CASSSRRGDYEQYF. The CDR3 DNA reads TGTGCCAGTAGTTCCCGGAGAGGGGACTACGAGCAGTACTTC.

The V and J genes are TRBV11-2 and TRBJ2-7; 7 bases align to TRBD2. This CDR3 comprises 15 residues. Germline V CDR1 and CDR2: SGHAT, FQNNGV. The ends lost 5 bases at V and 1 base at J; junction bases unmatched: 8. Here the CDR3 reads CASSHRDYPSYEQYF. The CDR3 region has the DNA TGTGCCAGCAGCCACCGGGACTACCCATCCTACGAGCAGTACTTC.

This chain links TRBV7-2 with TRBJ1-5; D not resolved. Trimming cost V 3 bases and J 2 bases, with 8 bases left between them. The CDR3 has 14 amino acids. CDR1 and CDR2 (germline): SGHTA, FQGNSA. CDR3 in DNA: TGTGCCAGCAGCTTTTCGGGCCGCAATCAGCCCCAGCATTTT. It specifies CASSFSGRNQPQHF.

The chain joins TRBV7-9 to TRBJ1-3; the D is unclear. CDR1 and CDR2 (germline): SEHNR, FQNEAQ (reference sequence). V was trimmed by 4 bases and J by 0 bases, leaving 13 bases between them. The CDR3 is 16 amino acids. The CDR3 nucleotides read TGTGCCAGCAGCTCGCTAGTACCAGGCTCTGGAAACACCATATATTTT. Its protein product is CASSSLVPGSGNTIYF.

The chain employs TRBV25-1 and TRBJ1-2; D is uncertain. The CDR3 runs 16 residues. CDR1 is MGHDK and CDR2 is SYGVNS in the germline V gene. Trimming cost V 2 bases and J 4 bases, with 17 bases left between them. The CDR3 loop reads CASSEGLGGLGYGYTF. The CDR3 DNA sequence: TGTGCCAGCAGTGAAGGGTTGGGAGGTTTGGGCTATGGCTACACCTTC.